These 30 T cell receptor beta chains were sequenced from one sample in a study of metastatic and nonmetastatic thyroid tumors. Nobody among the patients had been given any treatment before thyroid surgery. MiXCR reprocessed the PCR reads for TCRdb. The sample shows more than 50,000 clones, about 20% of them seen only once. The material sequenced was blood. Receptors were obtained from a female donor with papillary thyroid cancer or a benign thyroid nodule (not recorded which). Some clones in this sample may be carry-over from other donors' samples.

This clone was seen more than once but under ten times. J is TRBJ2-4 and V is TRBV7-2; 9 nucleotides match TRBD1. This CDR3 comprises 17 residues. Trimming took 5 bases from V and 0 from J; bases not matched to a gene: 8. Germline CDR1 is SGHTA and CDR2 is FQGNSA. The CDR3 nucleotides read TGTGCCAGCAGCAGGACAGGGGCCGCTATAGCCAAAAACATTCAGTACTTC. This gives the protein CASSRTGAAIAKNIQYF.

This clone has a count of ten or more. This chain's CDR3 is CASSFGPPVNEQFF. CDR3 nucleotides: TGTGCCAGCAGCTTCGGGCCTCCCGTGAATGAGCAGTTCTTC. V usage is TRBV11-2 and J usage is TRBJ2-1; D is unclear. The germline V gene encodes CDR1 SGHAT and CDR2 FQNNGV. This CDR3 region has 14 residues. V lost 3 bases, J lost 7 bases, and 13 bases lay in between.

As to this clone: A much larger clone sits a single nucleotide away, making a read error possible. Other DNA sequences in the sample encode the same CDR3. The rearrangement uses TRBV5-1 and TRBJ2-7; no clear D. CDR3 length: 13 amino acids. The V end lost 4 bases, the J end lost 6 bases, and 14 bases lay between the germline ends. The germline V gene encodes CDR1 SGHRS and CDR2 YFSETQ. The CDR3 DNA is TGCGCCAGCAGCCTTGACGGGTATCGCGAGCAGTACTTC. Its protein product is CASSLDGYREQYF.

This clone showed up many times. The rearrangement joins TRBV12-3 or TRBV12-4 to TRBJ2-1; TRBD2 agrees at 12 bases. The CDR3 totals 14 residues. V shed 9 bases, J shed 6 bases, and the junction held 6 bases outside the gene matches. The CDR3 spells CASILAGGINEQFF. The CDR3 region has the DNA TGTGCCAGTATACTAGCGGGAGGTATCAATGAGCAGTTCTTC.

This clone was observed at least ten times. The CDR3 DNA follows: TGCAGTGCTCTCAGGGGTGGCAACACTGAAGCTTTCTTT. Protein: CSALRGGNTEAFF. The V gene is TRBV20-1, the J gene TRBJ1-1; D is possibly TRBD1 (6 bases). The V and J ends lost 5 bases and 2 bases respectively, with 12 bases between them. Germline V gene lookup returns CDR1 DFQATT and CDR2 SNEGSKA (reference sequence). This CDR3 has 13 amino acids.

This clone was counted ten times or more. The J gene is TRBJ2-3, the V gene TRBV29-1; TRBD2 might be the D (5 bases). From germline, CDR1 is SQVTM and CDR2 ANQGSEA. The V end lost 4 bases, the J end lost 0 bases, and 11 bases lay between the germline ends. The CDR3 runs 14 residues. The CDR3 reads CSVAQDSSTDTQYF. The DNA of the CDR3 is TGCAGCGTTGCGCAGGACTCAAGCACAGATACGCAGTATTTT.

This clone appeared many times. The chain recombines TRBV20-1 with TRBJ2-7; D gene uncertain. The CDR3 contains 10 residues. Trimming cost V 5 bases and J 6 bases, with 8 bases left between them. In germline, CDR1 is DFQATT, CDR2 SNEGSKA (reference sequence). The CDR3 DNA sequence: TGCAGTGCTGAACGCCTCGAGCAGTACTTC. Encoded protein: CSAERLEQYF.

Many counts were recorded for this clone. The V call is TRBV6-4, the J call TRBJ2-1; 10 bases fit TRBD2. Trimming took 2 bases from V and 6 from J; bases not matched to a gene: 4. CDR3 length: 15 residues. The V gene's germline CDR1 is MRHNA and CDR2 SNTAGT. This CDR3 reads CASSDLAGEVNEQFF. As DNA, the CDR3 is TGTGCCAGCAGTGACCTAGCGGGAGAGGTCAATGAGCAGTTCTTC.

V usage is TRBV28 and J usage is TRBJ1-6, with TRBD1 matching 7 bases. Germline loops: CDR1 MDHEN, CDR2 SYDVKM. V was clipped by 10 bases and J by 10 bases; unmatched bases: 10. The CDR3 has 13 residues. The CDR3 DNA reads TGTGCCACCGCAGACAGGGTAGGGTCACCCCTCCACTTT. It yields the protein CATADRVGSPLHF.

This clone has ten or more counts. The rearrangement joins TRBV5-1 to TRBJ2-5, with TRBD2 identical over 13 bases. The CDR3 covers 19 residues. The junction had 8 bases not matched to a gene; V was cut back by 0 bases and J by 0 bases. CDR1 SGHRS and CDR2 YFSETQ come from the germline V gene. This chain's CDR3 is CASSLARTSGSANQETQYF. In nucleotides, the CDR3 is TGCGCCAGCAGCTTGGCACGGACTAGCGGGAGCGCGAACCAAGAGACCCAGTACTTC.

In this sample, this clone turned up many times. The chain links TRBV4-2 to TRBJ2-7, with 7 bases identical to TRBD1. This CDR3 has 16 amino acids. Per germline, CDR1 LGHNA and CDR2 YNFKEQ. The V segment lost 4 bases and the J segment 3 bases; nucleotides outside the gene matches: 12. The CDR3 reads CASSPTAGQDGYEQYF. Written as DNA, the CDR3 is TGTGCCAGCAGCCCCACCGCCGGACAGGATGGCTACGAGCAGTACTTC.

This clone was found many times. The genes are TRBV13 and TRBJ2-1; D uncertain. Germline values: CDR1 PRHDT, CDR2 FYEKMQ (reference sequence). V lost 2 bases and J lost 8, with 13 bases in between. The CDR3 is 14 residues long. CDR3 protein: CASSLLLGTDEQFF. The CDR3 nucleotides are TGTGCCAGCAGCTTACTCCTCGGCACGGATGAGCAGTTCTTC.

The CDR3 DNA reads as TGTGCCAGTAGAGGACATCGCTCTGGAAACACCATATATTTT. It translates to CASRGHRSGNTIYF. The J gene is TRBJ1-3, the V gene TRBV19; D possibly corresponds to TRBD1 (5 bases). CDR1 LNHDA and CDR2 SQIVND come from the germline V gene (reference sequence). The length of the CDR3 is 14 residues. V lost 6 bases and J lost 0, with 9 bases in between.

This clone was counted at least ten times. This rearrangement joins TRBV10-2 to TRBJ1-4; D remains ambiguous. This CDR3 has 16 amino acids. Germline CDR1 and CDR2: WSHSY and SAAADI. Trimming shortened V by 0 bases and J by 8 bases, and 16 bases separated the two germline ends. CDR3 coding DNA: TGCGCCAGCAGTGAGTCGAACCTGGGATGGATCGAAAAACTGTTTTTT. It codes for CASSESNLGWIEKLFF.

This clone was picked up a small number of times. The V call is TRBV6-1, the J call TRBJ1-6; D gene ambiguous. The CDR3 spans 11 residues. V was pared by 3 bases and J by 6 bases, with 0 bases between. Germline V gives CDR1 MNHNS, CDR2 SASEGT. The CDR3 nucleotides are TGTGCCAGCAGTGATAATTCACCCCTCCACTTT. Its translation is CASSDNSPLHF.

The sample holds a few counts of this clone. A much larger clone is a single base away; this may be a read error. This chain uses TRBV11-1 with TRBJ1-5; the D is unclear. The CDR3 runs 16 residues. V was pared by 1 base and J by 5 bases, with 15 bases between. Germline V CDR1 and CDR2: SGHAT, FQDESV (reference sequence). The CDR3 bases are TGTGCCAGCAGCTTAGTTTCGACTGGTGGAGATCAGCCCCAGCATTTT. Its protein is CASSLVSTGGDQPQHF.

This clone appeared many times. The V and J genes are TRBV28 and TRBJ2-1, with D unclear. The length of the CDR3 is 14 residues. Trimming took 2 bases from V and 2 from J, leaving 7 bases between them. Germline V lookup: CDR1 MDHEN, CDR2 SYDVKM. DNA of the CDR3: TGTGCCAGCAGTTTAGGTTTCGCCTACAATGAGCAGTTCTTC. It specifies CASSLGFAYNEQFF.

A few counts support this clone. Just one base apart from a much larger clone, this may be a read error. The rearrangement uses TRBV7-8 and TRBJ2-1; 9 positions agree with TRBD1. The trim removed 3 bases at V and 6 bases at J, leaving 3 bases unmatched. From germline, CDR1 is SGHVS and CDR2 FQNEAQ. This CDR3 has 14 residues. The CDR3 coding sequence is TGTGCCAGCAGCTTGACAGGGGGGTCCAATGAGCAGTTCTTC. Amino acid sequence: CASSLTGGSNEQFF.

As regards this clone: Given a much more abundant clone one base away, this may be a read error. At the DNA level, this CDR3 is encoded by other sequences in the same sample as well. This chain links TRBV19 with TRBJ2-4; TRBD1 matches at 7 bases. J gave up 4 bases and V 5 bases, and 11 bases lay outside the gene matches. The CDR3 consists of 16 residues. Germline V gene data show CDR1 as LNHDA and CDR2 as SQIVND (reference sequence). DNA for the CDR3: TGTGCCAGTAGTCCCCTACCGGGGACAGCGAAAAACATTCAGTACTTC. This sequence encodes CASSPLPGTAKNIQYF.

This clone was observed many times. The chain recombines TRBV6-1 with TRBJ1-1; D unclear. Trimming removed 8 bases from V and 1 base from J, with 5 bases in between. The CDR3 covers 11 residues. Germline CDR1 reads MNHNS; CDR2 reads SASEGT. CDR3 in amino acids: CASRGNTEAFF. In DNA, the CDR3 is TGTGCCAGCCGAGGGAACACTGAAGCTTTCTTT.

This clone was observed a few times. The chain links TRBV6-1 to TRBJ2-7, with D unclear. The CDR3 runs 13 residues. Germline V gene lookup returns CDR1 MNHNS and CDR2 SASEGT. The V gene lost 1 base and the J gene lost 4 bases, with 8 bases spanning the gap. CDR3 sequence reads: CASSEGFLYEQYF. DNA of the CDR3: TGTGCCAGCAGTGAAGGTTTCCTTTACGAGCAGTACTTC.

Concerning this clone: The junction and the germline gene differ at one end; a read error may be behind it. The chain couples TRBV12-3 or TRBV12-4 to TRBJ1-2; TRBD1 aligns across 8 bases. The CDR3 consists of 15 residues. The CDR3 region is CAIRTQGANLYGYTF. The CDR3 DNA sequence: TGTGCCATCAGAACGCAGGGGGCTAACCTCTATGGATACACCTTC.

This clone has a count of ten or more. V usage is TRBV2 and J usage is TRBJ2-1; D unresolved. Germline CDR1 SNHLY, CDR2 FYNNEI. The germline V and J ends were trimmed by 5 bases and 7 bases, with 9 bases remaining between them. This CDR3 comprises 12 residues. Here the CDR3 reads CASSKNWNEQFF. In nucleotides, the CDR3 is TGTGCCAGCAGTAAAAACTGGAATGAGCAGTTCTTC.

This clone was observed at least ten times. V and J are TRBV2 and TRBJ2-1, with 8 bases lining up with TRBD1. The CDR3 runs 16 residues. The V and J ends lost 7 bases and 9 bases, in that order; junction bases with no gene match: 17. In germline, CDR1 is SNHLY, CDR2 FYNNEI. CDR3 residues: CASTPYTRRTGGEQFF. CDR3 nucleotides: TGTGCCAGCACTCCTTACACTCGACGAACAGGGGGTGAGCAGTTCTTC.

In this sample, this clone turned up many times. V gene TRBV19 combines with J gene TRBJ1-2; TRBD1 matches 7 bases. The CDR3 runs to 14 residues. Germline CDR1 and CDR2: LNHDA and SQIVND (reference sequence). The ends lost 2 bases at V and 7 bases at J; junction bases unmatched: 7. The CDR3 region is CASSIPDRDLGYTF. The CDR3 DNA reads as TGTGCCAGTAGTATACCCGACAGGGATCTTGGCTACACCTTC.

At least ten counts were recorded for this clone. This may be a read error: a much more frequent sequence differs by one nucleotide. The same CDR3 can be traced to other DNA sequences in this sample. The rearrangement uses TRBV28 and TRBJ2-7, with TRBD1 matching over 9 bases. The CDR3 sequence is 14 residues long. The J segment lost 4 bases and the V segment lost 2 bases, leaving 3 bases of the junction unmatched. In germline, CDR1 is MDHEN, CDR2 SYDVKM. The CDR3, as DNA: TGTGCCAGCAGTTTAAACAGGGGGCTATACGAGCAGTACTTC. It encodes CASSLNRGLYEQYF.

This clone appeared a few times. The V call is TRBV6-1, the J call TRBJ2-1; D perhaps matches TRBD1 (6 bases). CDR3 length: 15 amino acids. Germline CDR1 is MNHNS and CDR2 is SASEGT. The V end lost 4 bases, the J end lost 4 bases, and 14 bases lay between the germline ends. CDR3 in amino acids: CASSVQQGEYNEQFF. In DNA form, the CDR3 reads TGTGCCAGCAGTGTCCAACAGGGAGAATACAATGAGCAGTTCTTC.

At least ten counts were recorded for this clone. This chain uses TRBV28 with TRBJ1-5; D is uncertain. The length of the CDR3 is 13 residues. Germline V gene sequence: CDR1 MDHEN, CDR2 SYDVKM. Trimming shortened V by 6 bases and J by 4 bases, and 10 bases separated the two germline ends. Here the CDR3 reads CASRVRGNQPQHF. DNA of the CDR3: TGTGCCAGCAGGGTACGTGGGAATCAGCCCCAGCATTTT. The full variable domain, rest sourced from reference TRBV28 and TRBJ1-5, is DVKVTQSSRYLVKRTGEKVFLECVQDMDHENMFWYRQDPGLGLRLIYFSYDVKMKEKGDIPEGYSVSREKKERFSLILESASTNQTSMYLCASRVRGNQPQHFGDGTRLSIL.

This clone was observed at least ten times. The rearrangement uses TRBV5-1 and TRBJ2-3; D ambiguous. Trimming left V 2 bases short and J 2 bases short, with 3 bases between. Germline V CDR1 and CDR2: SGHRS, YFSETQ. CDR3 length equals 12 residues. The CDR3 region has the DNA TGCGCCAGCAGCTTCTCCACAGATACGCAGTATTTT. It codes for CASSFSTDTQYF.

This clone was counted many times. The genes are TRBV6-1 and TRBJ2-1, with a possible D match to TRBD2 (6 bases). Trimming cost V 1 base and J 6 bases, with 13 bases left between them. This CDR3 is built from 15 residues. Germline V lookup: CDR1 MNHNS, CDR2 SASEGT. The CDR3 nucleotides are TGTGCCAGCAGTGAAGTCGGGGGAGGAGGCAATGAGCAGTTCTTC. It encodes CASSEVGGGGNEQFF.